The 20 T cell receptor beta chains given below trace back to one sample, sequenced in a study of radiotherapy plus CTLA-4 blockade in lung cancer. Assay: immunoSEQ multiplex PCR; the TCRdb copy retains only in-frame clones and omits some. The sample includes more than 100,000 clones, approximately 90% seen only once; the top ten take just under 7%. Sequenced here: peripheral blood, sampled from a patient treated with radiotherapy plus ipilimumab. These receptors all stem from a human donor with non-small cell lung cancer that progressed on radiotherapy plus ipilimumab.

The rearrangement joins TRBV4-1 to TRBJ1-1; D remains unclear. V shed 1 base and J shed 5 bases, with 23 bases lying between them. The CDR3 runs to 18 residues. The germline V gene encodes CDR1 MGHRA and CDR2 YSYEKL. CDR3: CASSQGSGVGVGTTEAFF. In DNA, the CDR3 is TGCGCCAGCAGCCAAGGTTCCGGGGTAGGAGTAGGTACGACTGAAGCTTTCTTT.

The V gene is TRBV10-1, the J gene TRBJ2-7, with 10 bases aligning to TRBD1. Per germline, CDR1 WNHNN and CDR2 SYGVQD (reference sequence). J was trimmed by 5 bases and V by 4 bases; bases with no gene match: 5. The CDR3 consists of 14 residues. The CDR3 DNA reads as TGCGCCAGCAGTGGGGGACAGGGGACCCACGAGCAGTACTTC. Encoded protein: CASSGGQGTHEQYF.

This clone was counted a single time. This chain joins TRBV2 and TRBJ1-3, with D tentatively TRBD1 (5 bases). The V gene's germline CDR1 is SNHLY and CDR2 FYNNEI. This CDR3 is built from 15 residues. V lost 6 bases and J 6 bases, leaving 18 bases between the germline ends. The CDR3 here is CASSLYQPGINTIYF. Written as DNA, the CDR3 is TGTGCCAGCAGCCTTTACCAGCCAGGGATAAACACCATATATTTT.

The table lists this clone with a few counts. This rearrangement joins TRBV7-9 to TRBJ1-2; tentative D call: TRBD1 (6 bases). The CDR3 is made up of 13 amino acids. V lost 5 bases and J lost 3, with 10 bases in between. Germline values: CDR1 SEHNR, CDR2 FQNEAQ (reference sequence). The CDR3 DNA is TGTGCCAGCAGCCAAGGACAGTACTATGGCTACACCTTC. Protein sequence: CASSQGQYYGYTF. The full variable domain, its missing parts supplied by reference TRBV7-9 and TRBJ1-2, is DTGVSQNPRHKITKRGQNVTFRCDPISEHNRLYWYRQTLGQGPEFLTYFQNEAQLEKSRLLSDRFSAERPKGSFSTLEIQRTEQGDSAMYLCASSQGQYYGYTFGSGTRLTVV.

This chain uses TRBV4-2 with TRBJ1-2; D not certain. Deletions cut 2 bases from V and 2 bases from J, with 12 bases between. Germline assignment: CDR1 LGHNA and CDR2 YNFKEQ. The CDR3 covers 15 residues. The CDR3 region is CASSQTGSVNYGYTF. The CDR3, as DNA: TGTGCCAGCAGCCAAACCGGTTCGGTCAACTATGGCTACACCTTC.

Only one count was recorded for this clone. The chain has TRBV27 and TRBJ2-5; D gene unclear. This CDR3 is 14 amino acids long. Trimming pared 4 bases from V and 5 bases from J, leaving 14 bases between. CDR1 and CDR2 from the germline V gene are MNHEY and SMNVEV (reference sequence). DNA of the CDR3: TGTGCCAGCAGTTCTCCGGGTAGCTGGGAGACCCAGTACTTC. Amino acids: CASSSPGSWETQYF.

This chain links TRBV5-6 with TRBJ2-7; 11 bases map to TRBD2. Germline-derived CDR1 and CDR2 are SGHDT and YYEEEE. This CDR3 contains 17 residues. Trimming cost V 1 base and J 1 base; bases outside gene matches: 7. The chain's CDR3 is CASSLRPSGRTSYEQYF. Here the CDR3 DNA reads TGTGCCAGCAGCTTGAGGCCTAGCGGGAGGACTTCCTACGAGCAGTACTTC. The variable domain in full, completed from reference TRBV5-6 and TRBJ2-7, reads DAGVTQSPTHLIKTRGQQVTLRCSPKSGHDTVSWYQQALGQGPQFIFQYYEEEERQRGNFPDRFSGHQFPNYSSELNVNALLLGDSALYLCASSLRPSGRTSYEQYFGPGTRLTVT.

The chain couples TRBV5-1 to TRBJ2-2; the match to TRBD1 covers 8 bases. The germline V gene encodes CDR1 SGHRS and CDR2 YFSETQ. The CDR3 has 19 amino acids. V was clipped by 0 bases and J by 5 bases; unmatched bases: 15. CDR3 in amino acids: CASSLVFAGGASGTGELFF. In nucleotides, the CDR3 is TGCGCCAGCAGCTTGGTTTTCGCAGGGGGCGCCTCGGGGACCGGGGAGCTGTTTTTT. The entire variable domain, with the rest obtained from reference TRBV5-1 and TRBJ2-2, is as follows: KAGVTQTPRYLIKTRGQQVTLSCSPISGHRSVSWYQQTPGQGLQFLFEYFSETQRNKGNFPGRFSGRQFSNSRSEMNVSTLELGDSALYLCASSLVFAGGASGTGELFFGEGSRLTVL.

The chain joins TRBV18 to TRBJ2-5, with 10 bases aligning to TRBD1. Germline V gene sequence: CDR1 KGHSH, CDR2 LQKENI. The CDR3 has 15 amino acids. J gave up 1 base and V 4 bases, and 3 bases lay outside the gene matches. CDR3 DNA: TGTGCCAGCTCACTGGGGACAGGGGCCCAAGAGACCCAGTACTTC. This codes for CASSLGTGAQETQYF.

The rearrangement links TRBV19 to TRBJ2-2, with 10 nucleotides matching TRBD1. Per the germline V gene, CDR1 is LNHDA and CDR2 is SQIVND (reference sequence). The CDR3 is 17 amino acids. The junction had 10 bases not matched to a gene; V was cut back by 5 bases and J by 4 bases. The DNA for the CDR3 is TGTGCCAGTAGTTTTCACCGCGGGACAGGGGTCACCGGGGAGCTGTTTTTT. It specifies CASSFHRGTGVTGELFF.

The chain carries TRBV18 and TRBJ2-7; 8 nucleotides line up with TRBD1. Per germline, CDR1 KGHSH and CDR2 LQKENI. V lost 3 bases and J lost 3; bases outside the gene matches: 4. This CDR3 spans 14 amino acids. The CDR3 nucleotides read TGTGCCAGCTCACCGGGCACAGGGGGCTACGAGCAGTACTTC. It is translated as CASSPGTGGYEQYF.

The J gene is TRBJ1-3, the V gene TRBV4-2; D gene unclear. Trimming cost V 1 base and J 1 base, with 8 bases left between them. Germline V CDR1 and CDR2: LGHNA, YNFKEQ. This CDR3 region has 15 residues. The CDR3 region has the DNA TGTGCCAGCAGCCAAGCGGGGAGTTCTGGAAACACCATATATTTT. Protein: CASSQAGSSGNTIYF.

The chain combines TRBV29-1 with TRBJ1-2; D is unresolved. Per germline, CDR1 SQVTM and CDR2 ANQGSEA. Trimming removed 4 bases at V and 8 bases at J, with 14 bases between. The CDR3 covers 12 residues. CDR3 DNA: TGCAGCGTTGTCGAATCTCTCTACGGCTACACCTTC. Translated, it gives CSVVESLYGYTF.

The CDR3 sequence: CASRRGEETQYF. The CDR3 nucleotides are TGTGCCAGCAGGCGGGGGGAAGAGACCCAGTACTTC. The J gene is TRBJ2-5, the V gene TRBV6-6, with 8 bases aligning to TRBD2. CDR3 length equals 12 residues. Germline CDR1 reads MNHNY; CDR2 reads SVGAGI (reference sequence). Trimming at V came to 6 bases and at J to 3 bases, leaving 0 bases not matched to a gene.

The CDR3 DNA reads TGTGCCAGTAGCCCGTATGACAATGAGCAGTTCTTC. It yields the protein CASSPYDNEQFF. The chain carries TRBV19 and TRBJ2-1; D gene unclear. The CDR3 runs to 12 residues. The germline CDR1 and CDR2 sequences are LNHDA and SQIVND (reference sequence). Trimming shortened V by 6 bases and J by 5 bases, and 8 bases separated the two germline ends.

This clone was picked up one time. The V call is TRBV19, the J call TRBJ2-7; no definite D call. CDR1 and CDR2 from the germline V gene are LNHDA and SQIVND (reference sequence). This CDR3 has 15 amino acids. Trimming shortened V by 1 base and J by 1 base, and 11 bases separated the two germline ends. The CDR3 loop reads CASSIVVGGSYEQYF. DNA for the CDR3: TGTGCCAGTAGTATAGTAGTAGGTGGTTCCTACGAGCAGTACTTC.

In nucleotides, the CDR3 is TGTGCCAGCAGTCCCTGGGGGGGATACACCGGGGAGCTGTTTTTT. This sequence encodes CASSPWGGYTGELFF. The J gene is TRBJ2-2, the V gene TRBV27; the match to TRBD2 covers 7 bases. CDR3 length equals 15 residues. Per the germline V gene, CDR1 is MNHEY and CDR2 is SMNVEV (reference sequence). The J segment lost 3 bases and the V segment lost 5 bases, leaving 6 bases of the junction unmatched.

The chain carries TRBV5-1 and TRBJ2-3, with 7 positions matching TRBD1. Germline loops: CDR1 SGHRS, CDR2 YFSETQ. This CDR3 contains 15 residues. V lost 4 bases, J lost 2 bases, and 7 bases stayed unmatched. The CDR3 sequence is CASSPTTGDTDTQYF. As DNA, the CDR3 is TGCGCCAGCAGCCCTACTACAGGGGACACAGATACGCAGTATTTT.

The chain is built from TRBV2 and TRBJ1-4, with D tentatively TRBD1 (5 bases). The length of the CDR3 is 15 residues. Trimming took 2 bases from V and 3 from J, leaving 10 bases between them. Germline V gene sequence: CDR1 SNHLY, CDR2 FYNNEI. CDR3 residues: CASSESGRSNEKLFF. The CDR3 bases are TGTGCCAGCAGTGAATCGGGGCGGTCTAATGAAAAACTGTTTTTT. Full variable domain (rest looked up from reference TRBV2 and TRBJ1-4): EPEVTQTPSHQVTQMGQEVILRCVPISNHLYFYWYRQILGQKVEFLVSFYNNEISEKSEIFDDQFSVERPDGSNFTLKIRSTKLEDSAMYFCASSESGRSNEKLFFGSGTQLSVL.

The chain is built from TRBV7-6 and TRBJ2-3; D remains ambiguous. Looked up from germline, CDR1 is SGHVS and CDR2 is FNYEAQ. This CDR3 has 17 amino acids. Between the trimmed V and J ends, which lost 1 base and 0 bases, there was a span of 14 bases. DNA for the CDR3: TGTGCCAGCAGCTTAGTAGGACGCCCGACTAGCACAGATACGCAGTATTTT. Amino acid sequence: CASSLVGRPTSTDTQYF. Looking up the rest from reference TRBV7-6 and TRBJ2-3 gives the full variable domain: GAGVSQSPRYKVTKRGQDVALRCDPISGHVSLYWYRQALGQGPEFLTYFNYEAQQDKSGLPNDRFSAERPEGSISTLTIQRTEQRDSAMYRCASSLVGRPTSTDTQYFGPGTRLTVL.